This T cell receptor (beta chain) was captured by sequencing in a study of blood T cell repertoires in COVID-19. Measured with immunoSEQ multiplex PCR; TCRdb has only the in-frame clones, and not every one. The repertoire has 200,000 to 250,000 clones, around 84% of them found once; the top ten carry roughly 12%. The germline V gene encodes CDR1 LNHDA and CDR2 SQIVND (reference sequence). The CDR3 contains 15 residues. Losses at the gene ends were 8 bases for V and 5 bases for J; bases not matched to a gene: 12. This clone was seen more than once but under ten times. This sequence joins TRBV19 and TRBJ1-2; 9 nucleotides line up with TRBD1. Sample: peripheral blood. This clonotype was obtained from a man aged 45 to 65 with COVID-19, enrolled during active disease. The CDR3 sequence is CASSPRDREIYGYTF. The CDR3, as DNA: TGTGCCAGTTCCCCCCGGGACAGGGAAATATATGGCTACACCTTC.